This entry lists 24 T cell receptor beta chains sequenced from one sample in a study of blood T cell repertoires in COVID-19. The table came from immunoSEQ multiplex PCR; TCRdb's copy has only in-frame clones and leaves some out. The sample has fewer than 250,000 clones, 65% to 90% seen once. Sequenced material: PBMCs or T cells enriched from blood (not recorded which). All receptors derive from a woman aged 45-60 years with acute COVID-19.

This clone was observed once. V usage is TRBV30 and J usage is TRBJ2-1; D is undetermined. Per germline, CDR1 GTSNPN and CDR2 SVGIG (reference sequence). V was clipped by 1 base and J by 11 bases, with 18 bases between them. The CDR3 sequence is 14 residues long. The CDR3 nucleotides are TGTGCCTGGAGTGGGGCCGACGCCCAAGCAAAGCAGTTCTTC. This translates into CAWSGADAQAKQFF.

The V and J genes are TRBV6-5 and TRBJ1-5; D unresolved. This CDR3 is 12 amino acids long. Germline V gene sequence: CDR1 MNHEY, CDR2 SVGAGI. With 0 bases removed from V and 6 bases from J, the gap between germline ends came to 3 bases. The CDR3 reads CASSYSSQPQHF. The DNA for the CDR3 is TGTGCCAGCAGTTACTCGAGTCAGCCCCAGCATTTT.

V usage is TRBV5-1 and J usage is TRBJ2-7; D is unresolved. The V gene's germline CDR1 is SGHRS and CDR2 YFSETQ. V was clipped by 2 bases and J by 0 bases, with 6 bases between them. The CDR3 sequence is 13 residues long. The CDR3 DNA is TGCGCCAGCAGCTTCTCGAGCTCCTACGAGCAGTACTTC. It specifies CASSFSSSYEQYF.

The gene calls are TRBV30 and TRBJ1-3; perhaps TRBD1 as D (6 bases). Germline V gene sequence: CDR1 GTSNPN, CDR2 SVGIG (reference sequence). This CDR3 has 18 amino acids. V lost 1 base to trimming and J lost 4 bases, with 23 bases between them. In DNA form, the CDR3 reads TGTGCCTGGAGTGGAAGAAGGGGGGGGGCAGGCCCAGGAAACACCATATATTTT. Residues: CAWSGRRGGAGPGNTIYF.

The V and J genes are TRBV7-9 and TRBJ2-5, with TRBD2 matching over 11 bases. The V segment lost 5 bases and the J segment 4 bases; nucleotides outside the gene matches: 9. The CDR3 totals 16 residues. The germline gives CDR1 SEHNR, CDR2 FQNEAQ (reference sequence). The CDR3 nucleotides are TGTGCCAGCAGCATTAGCGGGGGGGCCGGTACAGAGACCCAGTACTTC. Protein: CASSISGGAGTETQYF. The entire variable domain, with the rest obtained from reference TRBV7-9 and TRBJ2-5, is as follows: DTGVSQNPRHKITKRGQNVTFRCDPISEHNRLYWYRQTLGQGPEFLTYFQNEAQLEKSRLLSDRFSAERPKGSFSTLEIQRTEQGDSAMYLCASSISGGAGTETQYFGPGTRLLVL.

The chain recombines TRBV19 with TRBJ1-6; 8 bases are shared with TRBD1. Trimming cost V 6 bases and J 9 bases; bases outside gene matches: 7. This CDR3 spans 14 amino acids. Germline V CDR1 and CDR2: LNHDA, SQIVND (reference sequence). The CDR3 is CASRRTGPGSPLHF. CDR3 DNA sequence: TGTGCCAGTAGACGGACAGGGCCCGGTTCACCCCTCCACTTT.

This sequence joins TRBV7-7 and TRBJ1-4, with a tentative D call TRBD1 (5 bases). Trimming removed 1 base at V and 3 bases at J, with 9 bases between. Germline V gene lookup returns CDR1 SSHAT and CDR2 FNYEAQ (reference sequence). The CDR3 has 15 amino acids. This chain's CDR3 is CASSLGREANEKLFF. The CDR3 DNA reads TGTGCCAGCAGCTTAGGCAGGGAGGCTAATGAAAAACTGTTTTTT.

This clone has just one count. The genes are TRBV7-8 and TRBJ1-4; possibly TRBD1 for D (6 bases). Per germline, CDR1 SGHVS and CDR2 FQNEAQ. V was clipped by 5 bases and J by 4 bases, with 11 bases between them. CDR3 length equals 14 residues. In nucleotides, the CDR3 is TGTGCCAGCAGCCAACAGGGCCTTAATGAAAAACTGTTTTTT. This gives the protein CASSQQGLNEKLFF.

J is TRBJ1-2 and V is TRBV11-2, with TRBD1 matching 9 bases. This CDR3 contains 14 residues. The J segment lost 5 bases and the V segment lost 4 bases, leaving 5 bases of the junction unmatched. Germline CDR1 is SGHAT and CDR2 is FQNNGV. The CDR3 DNA reads TGTGCCAGCAGCTCCCCGGGACAGGGATATGGCTACACCTTC. It translates to CASSSPGQGYGYTF.

The chain has TRBV6-1 and TRBJ1-1; D may be TRBD1 (5 bases). Trimming left V 2 bases short and J 4 bases short, with 14 bases between. This CDR3 has 15 amino acids. CDR1 is MNHNS, CDR2 SASEGT, per germline. This CDR3 is CASSEWGMGGTEAFF. The CDR3 coding sequence is TGTGCCAGCAGTGAATGGGGGATGGGGGGCACTGAAGCTTTCTTT.

The chain uses TRBV7-2 and TRBJ1-2, with 8 bases matching TRBD1. This CDR3 contains 13 residues. Germline V gives CDR1 SGHTA, CDR2 FQGNSA. V lost 2 bases, J lost 6 bases, and 2 bases stayed unmatched. The CDR3 region has the DNA TGTGCCAGCAGCTTACAGACAGGGGATGGCTACACCTTC. Its protein product is CASSLQTGDGYTF.

Points on this clone: The same CDR3 arises from other DNA sequences in this sample as well. V and J are TRBV29-1 and TRBJ2-3, with 8 bases fitting TRBD1. Germline values: CDR1 SQVTM, CDR2 ANQGSEA. This CDR3 contains 13 residues. J gave up 3 bases and V 3 bases, and 2 bases lay outside the gene matches. For the CDR3, the DNA is TGCAGCGTTGACAGGGGGCTAACAGATACGCAGTATTTT. Translation: CSVDRGLTDTQYF.

The chain has TRBV3-1 (or the pseudogene TRBV3-2) and TRBJ2-1; TRBD2 matches 10 bases. Germline assignment: CDR1 LGHDT and CDR2 YNNKEL (reference sequence). With V trimmed by 0 bases and J by 5 bases, 4 bases remained unmatched. The CDR3 has 16 amino acids. The CDR3 protein is CASSQELAGAHNEQFF. CDR3 coding DNA: TGTGCCAGCAGCCAAGAGCTAGCGGGGGCCCACAATGAGCAGTTCTTC.

V gene TRBV5-1 combines with J gene TRBJ1-6; 10 bases line up with TRBD1. This CDR3 spans 16 amino acids. CDR1 SGHRS and CDR2 YFSETQ come from the germline V gene. With 4 bases clipped from V and 8 bases from J, the junction kept 9 bases outside the gene matches. The CDR3 reads CASSRIDRGRDSPLHF. CDR3 nucleotide sequence: TGCGCCAGCAGCCGGATAGACAGGGGGCGCGATTCACCCCTCCACTTT.

The chain links TRBV7-2 to TRBJ2-1, with 10 bases fitting TRBD1. Germline V gene sequence: CDR1 SGHTA, CDR2 FQGNSA. V shed 5 bases and J 9 bases; nucleotides not matched to a gene: 10. The CDR3 has 15 residues. CDR3 sequence: CASSAGTGAMGEQFF. The CDR3 nucleotides read TGTGCCAGCAGCGCCGGGACAGGGGCTATGGGTGAGCAGTTCTTC. The full variable domain, rest sourced from reference TRBV7-2 and TRBJ2-1, is GAGVSQSPSNKVTEKGKDVELRCDPISGHTALYWYRQSLGQGLEFLIYFQGNSAPDKSGLPSDRFSAERTGGSVSTLTIQRTQQEDSAVYLCASSAGTGAMGEQFFGPGTRLTVL.

The chain carries TRBV29-1 and TRBJ2-1; 11 bases line up with TRBD2. J gave up 8 bases and V 0 bases, and 12 bases lay outside the gene matches. This CDR3 comprises 17 residues. CDR1 and CDR2 from the germline V gene are SQVTM and ANQGSEA. The CDR3 sequence is CSVEEYASGGPRDEQFF. Here the CDR3 DNA reads TGCAGCGTTGAAGAATACGCTAGCGGGGGGCCGAGGGATGAGCAGTTCTTC.

This clone showed up just a few times. This sequence joins TRBV4-3 and TRBJ1-2; tentative D call: TRBD1 (5 bases). Trimming took off 4 bases at V and 8 bases at J, with 14 bases between the two ends. The CDR3 sequence is 13 residues long. Germline V gene data show CDR1 as LGHNA and CDR2 as YSLEER. DNA of the CDR3: TGCGCCAGCAGCCGCGGTCGGGGGGAAGGCTACACCTTC. Translation gives CASSRGRGEGYTF.

This chain joins TRBV7-2 and TRBJ2-4; D is ambiguous. The length of the CDR3 is 15 residues. CDR1 and CDR2 (germline): SGHTA, FQGNSA. Trimming took 5 bases from V and 1 from J, leaving 12 bases between them. The CDR3 reads CASSESGPAKNIQYF. The CDR3 nucleotides are TGTGCCAGCAGCGAATCGGGTCCGGCCAAAAACATTCAGTACTTC. Based on the CDR3 plus reference TRBV7-2 and TRBJ2-4, the full variable domain is GAGVSQSPSNKVTEKGKDVELRCDPISGHTALYWYRQSLGQGLEFLIYFQGNSAPDKSGLPSDRFSAERTGGSVSTLTIQRTQQEDSAVYLCASSESGPAKNIQYFGAGTRLSVL.

This chain links TRBV11-3 with TRBJ2-1; possibly TRBD1 for D (5 bases). V lost 0 bases to trimming and J lost 8 bases, with 8 bases between them. CDR3 length: 13 amino acids. CDR1 is SGHNT and CDR2 is YENEEA in the germline V gene. The DNA for the CDR3 is TGTGCCAGCAGCTTAGAGGGGCTGGATGAGCAGTTCTTC. Amino acid sequence: CASSLEGLDEQFF.

This chain connects TRBV6-2 or TRBV6-3 to TRBJ2-1, with 7 bases identical to TRBD2. J gave up 8 bases and V 4 bases, and 11 bases lay outside the gene matches. There are 15 residues in the CDR3. From germline, CDR1 is MNHEY and CDR2 SVGEGT. This CDR3 reads CASSWNPIAGDEQFF. Here the CDR3 DNA reads TGTGCCAGCAGTTGGAACCCGATAGCGGGCGATGAGCAGTTCTTC.

V usage is TRBV19 and J usage is TRBJ2-1, with D unresolved. Per the germline V gene, CDR1 is LNHDA and CDR2 is SQIVND (reference sequence). The V end lost 1 base, the J end lost 0 bases, and 16 bases lay between the germline ends. This CDR3 comprises 18 residues. CDR3 loop: CASSIGSGDTSSYNEQFF. The CDR3 nucleotides read TGTGCCAGTAGTATAGGAAGTGGCGACACCAGCTCCTACAATGAGCAGTTCTTC. The variable domain in full, with the rest retrieved from reference TRBV19 and TRBJ2-1, is DGGITQSPKYLFRKEGQNVTLSCEQNLNHDAMYWYRQDPGQGLRLIYYSQIVNDFQKGDIAEGYSVSREKKESFPLTVTSAQKNPTAFYLCASSIGSGDTSSYNEQFFGPGTRLTVL.

The chain couples TRBV10-1 to TRBJ2-7; the D gene is possibly TRBD2 (6 bases). Germline assignment: CDR1 WNHNN and CDR2 SYGVQD (reference sequence). Trimming took off 5 bases at V and 0 bases at J, with 11 bases between the two ends. The CDR3 covers 14 residues. CDR3 nucleotide sequence: TGCGCCAGCAGTTATGGGGACTGCTCCTACGAGCAGTACTTC. Translating gives CASSYGDCSYEQYF.

V usage is TRBV7-9 and J usage is TRBJ2-7, with D possibly TRBD1 on 6 matching bases. With 6 bases removed from V and 6 bases from J, the gap between germline ends came to 12 bases. The CDR3 length is 12 residues. Germline V gene lookup returns CDR1 SEHNR and CDR2 FQNEAQ (reference sequence). The CDR3 DNA is TGTGCCAGCAGGCAGGACAGTGCCGAGCAGTACTTC. Its protein product is CASRQDSAEQYF.

The genes are TRBV27 and TRBJ2-2; 9 nucleotides align to TRBD1. In germline, CDR1 is MNHEY, CDR2 SMNVEV (reference sequence). The length of the CDR3 is 15 residues. Germline trimming cut 5 bases from V and 8 bases from J; bases unmatched to any gene: 9. The DNA for the CDR3 is TGTGCCAGCAGTCGACAGGGACAGGGACCGGGGGAGCTGTTTTTT. Amino acid sequence: CASSRQGQGPGELFF.